The 16 T cell receptor beta chains listed next were all sequenced from one sample in a study of blood T cell repertoires in COVID-19 (dated by TCRdb to 2018 to 2020). Library preparation used the immunoSEQ multiplex PCR assay. Imported from immuneACCESS, the table was reduced by TCRdb to in-frame sequences with V and J called. These copies leave out some clones; in studies compared against another copy, an unresolved V gene accounts for under half, and the cause of the remainder is not known. This sample lists about 13,000 clones; roughly 93% were detected once. The top ten hold roughly 15% of the sample. The sample was peripheral blood. These receptors were obtained from a human donor in a cohort sampled during active COVID-19.

The V and J genes are TRBV6-5 and TRBJ2-7; D is perhaps TRBD2 (5 bases). Trimming took off 6 bases at V and 4 bases at J, with 7 bases between the two ends. The length of the CDR3 is 11 residues. Germline V gene sequence: CDR1 MNHEY, CDR2 SVGAGI. CDR3 protein: CASRRGYEQYF. The DNA of the CDR3 is TGTGCCAGCAGACGCGGGTACGAGCAGTACTTC.

This rearrangement joins TRBV4-1 to TRBJ1-5; TRBD1 aligns across 10 bases. CDR1 MGHRA and CDR2 YSYEKL come from the germline V gene. V gave up 1 base and J gave up 7 bases; unmatched junction bases: 10. This CDR3 contains 17 residues. CDR3 protein: CASSQGQGAWGNQPQHF. For the CDR3, the DNA is TGCGCCAGCAGCCAAGGACAGGGGGCGTGGGGGAACCAGCCCCAGCATTTT.

The rearrangement joins TRBV5-1 to TRBJ2-5, with D possibly being TRBD2 (6 bases). Germline-derived CDR1 and CDR2 are SGHRS and YFSETQ. The V end lost 0 bases, the J end lost 1 base, and 7 bases lay between the germline ends. The CDR3 has 14 residues. The CDR3 protein is CASSLGGVQETQYF. CDR3 DNA: TGCGCCAGCAGCTTGGGGGGGGTCCAAGAGACCCAGTACTTC.

V is TRBV12-3 or TRBV12-4 and J is TRBJ2-3, with D possibly TRBD2 on 6 matching bases. V lost 10 bases to trimming and J lost 2 bases, with 13 bases between them. This CDR3 is 13 amino acids long. The CDR3 nucleotides read TGTGCCACCTCGGGGGAGGCCACAGATACGCAGTATTTT. Amino acids: CATSGEATDTQYF.

The J gene is TRBJ1-6, the V gene TRBV18; 8 nucleotides match TRBD1. Germline V CDR1 and CDR2: KGHSH, LQKENI. With 3 bases clipped from V and 10 bases from J, the junction kept 8 bases outside the gene matches. This CDR3 has 15 amino acids. In nucleotides, the CDR3 is TGTGCCAGCTCACCCTCAGGGGGCAATCACTCACCCCTCCACTTT. Protein sequence: CASSPSGGNHSPLHF.

The chain recombines TRBV10-1 with TRBJ2-2; a weak D match, TRBD1 (6 bases). CDR1 and CDR2 (germline): WNHNN, SYGVQD (reference sequence). V was cut by 5 bases and J by 3 bases, with 10 bases left in between. The CDR3 consists of 14 residues. Here the CDR3 reads CASSMGHYTGELFF. The CDR3 coding sequence is TGCGCCAGCAGTATGGGACACTACACCGGGGAGCTGTTTTTT.

This clone was recorded once. The chain links TRBV7-2 to TRBJ1-5; TRBD1 matches at 8 bases. Germline V gene sequence: CDR1 SGHTA, CDR2 FQGNSA. Losses at the gene ends were 3 bases for V and 2 bases for J; bases not matched to a gene: 6. The CDR3 contains 16 residues. CDR3 DNA sequence: TGTGCCAGCAGCTTCACAGGGGGTGTAGGCAATCAGCCCCAGCATTTT. Amino acids: CASSFTGGVGNQPQHF.

A single count supports this clone. V gene TRBV12-3 or TRBV12-4 combines with J gene TRBJ1-1; D gene uncertain. The CDR3 covers 12 residues. Trimming left V 3 bases short and J 5 bases short, with 7 bases between. The CDR3 is CASSLRETEAFF. DNA of the CDR3: TGTGCCAGCAGTTTGAGGGAAACTGAAGCTTTCTTT.

This clone appeared a single time. This chain joins TRBV5-4 and TRBJ2-3, with 10 bases lining up with TRBD1. Unmatched junction bases numbered 5, after V lost 0 bases and J lost 4 bases. CDR1 and CDR2 from the germline V gene are SGHNT and YYREEE (reference sequence). The CDR3 contains 16 residues. CDR3 sequence (DNA): TGTGCCAGCAGCTTGGGGTGGGACAGGGGCTCAGATACGCAGTATTTT. Protein sequence: CASSLGWDRGSDTQYF. Together with reference TRBV5-4 and TRBJ2-3, the CDR3 gives the full variable domain: ETGVTQSPTHLIKTRGQQVTLRCSSQSGHNTVSWYQQALGQGPQFIFQYYREEENGRGNFPPRFSGLQFPNYSSELNVNALELDDSALYLCASSLGWDRGSDTQYFGPGTRLTVL.

The V and J genes are TRBV19 and TRBJ2-7; possible D gene TRBD2, 5 bases. V was shortened by 4 bases and J by 0 bases, with 10 bases between the two germline ends. Looked up from germline, CDR1 is LNHDA and CDR2 is SQIVND (reference sequence). The CDR3 runs to 14 residues. The CDR3 nucleotides read TGTGCCAGTAGTACGGGGTTCGGCTCCTACGAGCAGTACTTC. It specifies CASSTGFGSYEQYF.

This clone was picked up a small number of times. The CDR3 reads CASSLVVVEQFF. In DNA, the CDR3 is TGTGCCAGCAGCCTTGTCGTAGTTGAGCAGTTCTTC. This chain links TRBV7-9 with TRBJ2-1; D ambiguous. Per germline, CDR1 SEHNR and CDR2 FQNEAQ (reference sequence). The V end was cut by 5 bases, the J end by 9 bases, with 11 bases between. The CDR3 contains 12 residues.

This chain links TRBV5-1 with TRBJ1-4; D is unresolved. Trimming stripped 3 bases from V and 8 bases from J, with 23 bases between. CDR3 size: 17 residues. CDR1 and CDR2 (germline): SGHRS, YFSETQ. CDR3 sequence: CASSSLVLGLQGEKLFF. DNA for the CDR3: TGCGCCAGCAGCTCTCTAGTTCTTGGGTTACAAGGAGAAAAACTGTTTTTT.

The J gene is TRBJ2-1, the V gene TRBV9; possibly TRBD1 for D (5 bases). This CDR3 comprises 12 residues. Germline lookup yields CDR1 SGDLS and CDR2 YYNGEE. Trimming removed 4 bases at V and 13 bases at J, with 15 bases between. CDR3 bases: TGTGCCAGCAGCCCTGGGGCCGGTTCACAGTTCTTC. This translates into CASSPGAGSQFF.

The chain employs TRBV6-6 and TRBJ1-2, with a possible D match to TRBD1 (6 bases). Trimming removed 3 bases from V and 4 bases from J, with 12 bases in between. There are 14 residues in the CDR3. From germline, CDR1 is MNHNY and CDR2 SVGAGI (reference sequence). In nucleotides, the CDR3 is TGTGCCAGCAGTTATTCAGGACAGATCTATGGCTACACCTTC. Translation gives CASSYSGQIYGYTF.

This chain uses TRBV29-1 with TRBJ2-6; 9 bases are shared with TRBD1. The J segment lost 0 bases and the V segment lost 7 bases, leaving 10 bases of the junction unmatched. Per the germline V gene, CDR1 is SQVTM and CDR2 is ANQGSEA. This CDR3 contains 17 residues. CDR3 sequence reads: CSAGGQGSYSGANVLTF. The CDR3 DNA reads as TGCAGCGCCGGGGGACAGGGATCTTACTCTGGGGCCAACGTCCTGACTTTC.

This rearrangement joins TRBV28 to TRBJ1-4; unclear D gene. This CDR3 comprises 15 residues. Per germline, CDR1 MDHEN and CDR2 SYDVKM. The V gene lost 6 bases and the J gene lost 7 bases, with 18 bases spanning the gap. The CDR3 DNA reads as TGTGCCAGCAGCCAGACTAGGGCTCGGAGTGAAAAACTGTTTTTT. Protein product: CASSQTRARSEKLFF.